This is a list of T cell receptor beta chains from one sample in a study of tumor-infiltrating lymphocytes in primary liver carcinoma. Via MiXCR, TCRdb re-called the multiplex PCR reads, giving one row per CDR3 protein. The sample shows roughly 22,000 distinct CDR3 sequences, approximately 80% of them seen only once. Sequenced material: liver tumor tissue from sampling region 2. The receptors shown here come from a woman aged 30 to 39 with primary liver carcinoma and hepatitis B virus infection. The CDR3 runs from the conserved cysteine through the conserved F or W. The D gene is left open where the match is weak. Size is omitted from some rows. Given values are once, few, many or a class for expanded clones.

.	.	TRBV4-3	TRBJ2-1	TGCGTAAGCAGCCAAGATGCGGGAAGCTCCTACAATGAACAGTTCTTC	CVSSQDAGSSYNEQFF
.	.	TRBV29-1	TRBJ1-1	TGTAGCGTTAATCACAGCCTGAACACTGAAGCTTTCTTT	CSVNHSLNTEAFF
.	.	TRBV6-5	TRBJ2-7	TGTTCCAGCAGTTACGAGGACAGCAGCTCCTATGAGCAGTACTTC	CSSSYEDSSSYEQYF
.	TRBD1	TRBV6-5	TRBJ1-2	TGTGCCAGCAGTTACAACGGACAGGGCACCGGCTACACCTTT	CASSYNGQGTGYTF
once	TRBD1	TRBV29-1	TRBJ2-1	TGCAACGAAGGGACAGGGACCTACGAGCAGTTCTTC	CNEGTGTYEQFF
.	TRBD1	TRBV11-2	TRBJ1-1	TGTGCCAGCAGCGCTCGGAACAGGGGGCGCAAGAGGCGGAGTGACACTGAAGCTTTCTTT	CASSARNRGRKRRSDTEAFF
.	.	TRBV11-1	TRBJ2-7	TGTGCCAGCAGCTTAGGATACTTCCGTGAACAGTACTTT	CASSLGYFREQYF
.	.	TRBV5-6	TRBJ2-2	TGTGCCAGTAGCTTGGCACCCAAAGTCACCGCGGAGCTGCTTTTT	CASSLAPKVTAELLF
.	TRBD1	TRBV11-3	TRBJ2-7	TGTGCCAGCAGCCCCTGGACAGGGGGCAACTACAAGCAGTACTTC	CASSPWTGGNYKQYF
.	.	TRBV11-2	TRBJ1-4	TGTGCCAGCAGCCCCTGGGGAGGAGAAATGTTTTTT	CASSPWGGEMFF
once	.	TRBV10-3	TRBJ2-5	TGTGCCTTCAGTGAGTCGGATACCAGACTAGAGACCCAGTACTTC	CAFSESDTRLETQYF
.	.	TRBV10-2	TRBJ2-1	TGCGCCAGCGGTCTCCTAGCGAGCGTCACCTACAATGAGCAGTTCTTC	CASGLLASVTYNEQFF
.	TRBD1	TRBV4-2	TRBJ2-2	TGTGCCAGCAGCCAAGTATTTTTCGGACAGGAGCCGACAATGAACACCAAGGAGCTGTTTTTT	CASSQVFFGQEPTMNTKELFF
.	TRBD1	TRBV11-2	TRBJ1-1	TGTACCAGCAGTGCTCGGGACAGGGGGCGCAAGAGGTGGAGTAACTCTGAAGCTTTCTTT	CTSSARDRGRKRWSNSEAFF
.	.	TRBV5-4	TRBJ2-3	TGTGTCATCAGCGTAGACGGATACCCTCCACCCACAGATACGCAATATTTT	CVISVDGYPPPTDTQYF
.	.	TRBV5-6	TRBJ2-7	TGTGCCATCAGCTTACGAATAGGGCTATCGCAGTACTTC	CAISLRIGLSQYF
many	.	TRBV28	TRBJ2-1	TGTGCCAGCAGTTTGAGGGGCCGCAAGAGCTCCTACAATGAGCAGTTCTTC	CASSLRGRKSSYNEQFF
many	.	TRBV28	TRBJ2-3	TGTGCCAGCGGGCGGGCAGGGGGGACAGATACGCAGTATTTT	CASGRAGGTDTQYF
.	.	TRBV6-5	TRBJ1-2	TGTGCCAGCATCCACACGGGGGGCTGTGGCTACACCTTC	CASIHTGGCGYTF
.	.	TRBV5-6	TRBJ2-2	TGTGGAAGCAGCTTGGCACCCAGAGTTACCGGGGAACTGTTTTTT	CGSSLAPRVTGELFF
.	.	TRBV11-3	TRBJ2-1	TGTGCCAGCAGCCTCGGGGCCCGCTCCTGCAATGAGCAGTTATTC	CASSLGARSCNEQLF
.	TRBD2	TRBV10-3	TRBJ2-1	TGTACTATCAGTGAGTCGGCAGCGGGAGTCTACAATGAGCAGTTCTTC	CTISESAAGVYNEQFF
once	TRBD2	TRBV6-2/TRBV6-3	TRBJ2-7	TGTGCCAGCAGTCAAATAACGGGAGGACTTTACGGGCAGTACTTC	CASSQITGGLYGQYF
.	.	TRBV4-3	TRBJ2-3	TGCGCCAGCAACCAGTCGGTCTTGCTAGGTGATCCCGATGATACACAGTATTTT	CASNQSVLLGDPDDTQYF
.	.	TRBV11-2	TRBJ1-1	TGTGCCAGCAGATATGCTGGAGGGAGGGCTGAAGCTTTCTTT	CASRYAGGRAEAFF
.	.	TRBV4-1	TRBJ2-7	TGCTCCAGCAGCCAAGACAAATGGCAGTGGGCGCGGTACGAGCAGTACTTC	CSSSQDKWQWARYEQYF
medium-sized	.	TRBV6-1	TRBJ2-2	TGTGCCAGCAGTGAACGTGGAGGAGCGAACACCGGGGAGCTGTTTTTT	CASSERGGANTGELFF
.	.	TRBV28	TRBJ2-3	TGTGACAGCAGTCTAGGGGGGTTCCACACAGATACGCAGTATTTT	CDSSLGGFHTDTQYF
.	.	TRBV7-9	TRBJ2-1	TGTGCCAGCAGCCCGAGCGTGACGGCGGGTGAGCAGTTCTTC	CASSPSVTAGEQFF
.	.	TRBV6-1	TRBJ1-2	TGTGCCAGCAGTGAACGGTTACTGGTCCTTAGATCTGAATATGGCTACACCTTC	CASSERLLVLRSEYGYTF
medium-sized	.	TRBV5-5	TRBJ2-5	TGTGCCAGCGCCTTACGAGGGTCGAAGGAAGAGACCCAGTACTTC	CASALRGSKEETQYF
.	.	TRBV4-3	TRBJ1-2	TGTGCCAGCAGCGATGAGTTGGAGATTTATGGCTACACCTTC	CASSDELEIYGYTF
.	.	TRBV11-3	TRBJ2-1	TGTGCCAACAGCTTCGGGACCCGCTCCTACTATGAGCAGTTCTTC	CANSFGTRSYYEQFF
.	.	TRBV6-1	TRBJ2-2	TGTGCCAGCAATGAAACCCTTCCCGGGGGCGCCGCGAACGCCGAGGAGCTGTTTTTT	CASNETLPGGAANAEELFF
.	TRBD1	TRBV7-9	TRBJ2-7	TGTGCCAGCAGCCCCGAACAGGGGGCCGGTCAGAGCGAGCAGTACTTC	CASSPEQGAGQSEQYF
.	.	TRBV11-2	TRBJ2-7	TGTGGCAGCATCTTAGATTTTAAGGCCACCCAGTACTTC	CGSILDFKATQYF
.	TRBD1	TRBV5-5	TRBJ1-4	TGTGTCAGCAGCTTGAGGTTTGGCGGACAGGTTGCAAGTAATGAAAAACTGTTTTTT	CVSSLRFGGQVASNEKLFF
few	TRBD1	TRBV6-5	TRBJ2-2	TGTGCTAGGAGTCCGCGGACAGGGTTCACTGGGGAGCTGTTTTTT	CARSPRTGFTGELFF
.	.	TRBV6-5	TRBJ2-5	TGTGCCATCAGTACATACGGGGGGCTGACCCAGTACTTC	CAISTYGGLTQYF
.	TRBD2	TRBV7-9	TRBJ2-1	TGTGCCAGCAGCTTAGTTTCTGGCGGGAGCTCCTATAATGAGCAGTTCTTC	CASSLVSGGSSYNEQFF
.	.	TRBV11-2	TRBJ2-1	TGTGCCAGCAGCCACCGAGGGACAACCAATGAGCAGTTCTTC	CASSHRGTTNEQFF
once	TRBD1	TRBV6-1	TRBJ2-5	TGTGCGAATCGGGTCGGACAGGATAGGGAGACCCAGTACTTC	CANRVGQDRETQYF
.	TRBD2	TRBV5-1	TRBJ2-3	TGCGCCAGCAGCTCATCACTAACGGGAGGAGCAGATACACAGTATTTT	CASSSSLTGGADTQYF
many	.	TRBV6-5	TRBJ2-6	TGTGCCAGCAGTCGAGAAGCTGGGGCCAACGTCCTGACTTTC	CASSREAGANVLTF
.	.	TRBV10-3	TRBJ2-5	TGTGGCATCAGTGAGTCGGCTACCAGACAAGATACCCAGTACTTT	CGISESATRQDTQYF
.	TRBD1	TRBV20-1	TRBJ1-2	TGCGGTGCTAGAGATATAGGCAGGGGGAGTTGG	CGARDIGRGSW
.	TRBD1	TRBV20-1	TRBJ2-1	TGCAGTATCTACAGGGGCCGTATGTCCTACAATGAGCAGTTCTTC	CSIYRGRMSYNEQFF